This TCR beta chain was sequenced for a study of blood T cell repertoires in COVID-19. As for the study in general: Donors in the United States, Italy and Spain gave samples during acute or convalescent COVID-19. Sources were T cells, B-cell-depleted T cells, or PBMCs; the material itself was cDNA or gDNA.

Study processing details: The assay estimated nucleated cells by amplifying reference gene primers. Using immunoSEQ multiplex PCR, the repertoire was profiled, and TCRdb retains in-frame clones only, with some absent. V, J and clone size derive from that table, while D and trimming were established from the DNA sequence. The sample carries 150,000 to 200,000 clones, about 86% recorded once. V was pared by 4 bases and J by 0 bases, with 11 bases between. CDR1 is SGHRS and CDR2 is YFSETQ in the germline V gene. CDR3 length: 15 residues. The origin of this receptor is a man aged 45 to 65 with active or convalescent COVID-19. The material sequenced was peripheral blood. The genes are TRBV5-1 and TRBJ2-1, with a possible D match to TRBD1 (6 bases). The chain's CDR3 is CASSEGQPSYNEQFF. The CDR3 DNA follows: TGCGCCAGCAGCGAAGGACAGCCCTCCTACAATGAGCAGTTCTTC.